The 21 T cell receptor beta chains in this list originate from one sample, sequenced in a study of CD8 T cells in Susac syndrome. Roughly 0.45 to 1 ug RNA was reverse transcribed with random hexamers. TCRdb ran MiXCR on the immunoSEQ multiplex PCR reads and lists one entry per CDR3 protein. The table has hundreds of thousands of distinct CDR3 sequences, about 85% seen once. Sequenced input: CD8+ T cells from PBMCs. The receptors originated from a human donor with multiple sclerosis.

The rearrangement uses TRBV28 and TRBJ2-7, with no clear D. The germline V gene has CDR1 MDHEN and CDR2 SYDVKM. This CDR3 spans 15 amino acids. V was trimmed by 5 bases and J by 3 bases, leaving 17 bases between them. CDR3 loop: CASSAPSSSSYEQYF. DNA for the CDR3: TGTGCCAGCAGTGCACCCTCCTCAAGTAGCTACGAGCAGTACTTC.

This clonotype was seen a few times. The V and J genes are TRBV7-2 and TRBJ2-7, with D perhaps being TRBD1 or TRBD2 (5 bases each). Germline assignment: CDR1 SGHTA and CDR2 FQGNSA. The V end was cut by 5 bases, the J end by 0 bases, with 14 bases between. This CDR3 comprises 15 residues. CDR3 region: CASSRGPRASYEQYF. In nucleotides, the CDR3 is TGTGCCAGCAGCAGGGGCCCGAGGGCCTCCTACGAGCAGTACTTC.

V usage is TRBV15 and J usage is TRBJ2-1; 7 positions agree with TRBD1. V lost 0 bases, J lost 5 bases, and 1 base stayed unmatched. Germline CDR1 reads LNHNV; CDR2 reads YYDKDF (reference sequence). The CDR3 runs 14 residues. CDR3 sequence reads: CATSRDTGDNEQFF. CDR3 sequence (DNA): TGTGCCACCAGCAGAGACACAGGGGACAATGAGCAGTTCTTC.

The genes are TRBV19 and TRBJ2-7; D assignment may be TRBD1 or TRBD2 (5 bases each). The CDR3 has 13 amino acids. The V gene's germline CDR1 is LNHDA and CDR2 SQIVND (reference sequence). Trimming pared 3 bases from V and 6 bases from J, leaving 12 bases between. DNA for the CDR3: TGTGCCAGTAGTATCGGGGCACTGCGCGAGCAGTACTTC. Amino acids: CASSIGALREQYF. Looking up the rest from reference TRBV19 and TRBJ2-7 gives the full variable domain: DGGITQSPKYLFRKEGQNVTLSCEQNLNHDAMYWYRQDPGQGLRLIYYSQIVNDFQKGDIAEGYSVSREKKESFPLTVTSAQKNPTAFYLCASSIGALREQYFGPGTRLTVT.

This chain joins TRBV6-6 and TRBJ2-1; D remains unclear. Germline CDR1 and CDR2: MNHNY and SVGAGI (reference sequence). This CDR3 is 13 amino acids long. V gave up 6 bases and J gave up 9 bases, with 15 bases separating them. CDR3 nucleotides: TGTGCCAGCAGCTTAGGCGCCGGCTCTGAGCAGTTCTTC. Translated: CASSLGAGSEQFF.

The chain combines TRBV28 with TRBJ1-2; D not resolved. The V end lost 6 bases, the J end lost 2 bases, and 22 bases lay between the germline ends. This CDR3 has 17 residues. The germline V gene encodes CDR1 MDHEN and CDR2 SYDVKM. The CDR3 loop reads CASRSPGPLLPNYGYTF. CDR3 coding DNA: TGTGCCAGCAGATCTCCCGGGCCCCTCCTGCCAAACTATGGCTACACCTTC.

J is TRBJ2-2 and V is TRBV5-6; perhaps TRBD2 as D (5 bases). Germline V gene lookup returns CDR1 SGHDT and CDR2 YYEEEE. V was trimmed by 2 bases and J by 5 bases, leaving 10 bases between them. The CDR3 totals 14 residues. The CDR3 reads CASSLLGRTGELFF. The CDR3 DNA is TGTGCCAGCAGCTTACTGGGGAGAACCGGGGAGCTGTTTTTT. The full variable domain, with the rest looked up from reference TRBV5-6 and TRBJ2-2, is DAGVTQSPTHLIKTRGQQVTLRCSPKSGHDTVSWYQQALGQGPQFIFQYYEEEERQRGNFPDRFSGHQFPNYSSELNVNALLLGDSALYLCASSLLGRTGELFFGEGSRLTVL.

A note on this clonotype: The junction departs from germline at one end; a sequencing error may be responsible. The CDR3 coding sequence is TGTGCCAGCAGCTTGGACTTGGCAGAAGGTACTGAAGCTTCCTTT. Encoded protein: CASSLDLAEGTEASF. The rearrangement uses TRBV5-4 and TRBJ1-1, with D hard to call. Per the germline V gene, CDR1 is SGHNT and CDR2 is YYREEE (reference sequence). This CDR3 has 15 residues.

This chain connects TRBV5-4 to TRBJ2-3, with 9 bases fitting TRBD1. Germline loops: CDR1 SGHNT, CDR2 YYREEE (reference sequence). V trimming: 7 bases; J trimming: 2 bases; junction bases outside the gene matches: 5. The CDR3 contains 14 residues. CDR3 loop: CASGGTGSTDTQYF. The DNA of the CDR3 is TGTGCCAGCGGCGGGACAGGGTCCACAGATACGCAGTATTTT.

This clonotype has a handful of counts. This chain connects TRBV4-2 to TRBJ2-7; D possibly uses TRBD1 or TRBD2 (5 bases each). Germline values: CDR1 LGHNA, CDR2 YNFKEQ. This CDR3 region has 15 residues. V was shortened by 3 bases and J by 0 bases, with 12 bases between the two germline ends. The CDR3 protein is CASSQGRDNSYEQYF. Written as DNA, the CDR3 is TGTGCCAGCAGCCAGGGACGGGATAACTCCTACGAGCAGTACTTC.

The chain uses TRBV7-8 and TRBJ1-3, with a tentative D call TRBD1 (6 bases). CDR1 SGHVS and CDR2 FQNEAQ come from the germline V gene. This CDR3 comprises 16 residues. V lost 5 bases to trimming and J lost 0 bases, with 14 bases between them. CDR3 bases: TGTGCCAGCAGCCCATTCAGGGGAAGCTCTGGAAACACCATATATTTT. Translated: CASSPFRGSSGNTIYF.

V usage is TRBV28 and J usage is TRBJ2-1, with a possible D match to TRBD2 (7 bases). Trimming stripped 4 bases from V and 8 bases from J, with 24 bases between. This CDR3 contains 17 residues. The germline gives CDR1 MDHEN, CDR2 SYDVKM. In DNA form, the CDR3 reads TGTGCCAGCAGTTCCTCCCCTCGGGGGGCGGTGATGGATGAGCAGTTCTTC. This sequence encodes CASSSSPRGAVMDEQFF. Based on the CDR3 plus reference TRBV28 and TRBJ2-1, the full variable domain is DVKVTQSSRYLVKRTGEKVFLECVQDMDHENMFWYRQDPGLGLRLIYFSYDVKMKEKGDIPEGYSVSREKKERFSLILESASTNQTSMYLCASSSSPRGAVMDEQFFGPGTRLTVL.

The chain employs TRBV2 and TRBJ1-2; 7 bases line up with TRBD1. V lost 6 bases to trimming and J lost 5 bases; unmatched junction nucleotides: 15. This CDR3 has 16 residues. Germline assignment: CDR1 SNHLY and CDR2 FYNNEI. CDR3 region: CASSVTGAAMPYGYTF. As DNA, the CDR3 is TGTGCCAGCAGCGTCACAGGGGCAGCAATGCCGTATGGCTACACCTTC.

This clonotype was counted once. The V and J genes are TRBV4-1 and TRBJ2-3, with no clear D. V dropped 6 bases and J dropped 3 bases, with 10 bases sitting between them. Germline CDR1 is MGHRA and CDR2 is YSYEKL. The CDR3 runs to 13 residues. Written as DNA, the CDR3 is TGCGCCAGCAGGCATCCCCCGACAGATACGCAGTATTTT. Amino acid sequence: CASRHPPTDTQYF.

The chain couples TRBV7-9 to TRBJ1-4, with TRBD1 matching 7 bases. From germline, CDR1 is SEHNR and CDR2 FQNEAQ (reference sequence). Germline trimming cut 2 bases from V and 4 bases from J; bases unmatched to any gene: 13. The CDR3 covers 18 residues. CDR3 residues: CASSLLDRASGFNEKLFF. The CDR3 nucleotides read TGTGCCAGCAGCTTACTTGACAGGGCAAGCGGTTTTAATGAAAAACTGTTTTTT.

The chain recombines TRBV5-6 with TRBJ1-2; D is unclear. Between the trimmed V and J ends, which lost 4 bases and 3 bases, there was a span of 19 bases. The germline V gene has CDR1 SGHDT and CDR2 YYEEEE. This CDR3 is built from 16 residues. The CDR3 DNA follows: TGTGCCAGCAGCCAGACGGGCTCCCCACCTCACTATGGCTACACCTTC. This translates into CASSQTGSPPHYGYTF.

The chain couples TRBV20-1 to TRBJ2-7; 10 nucleotides agree with TRBD2. The CDR3 is made up of 16 amino acids. Germline CDR1 is DFQATT and CDR2 is SNEGSKA (reference sequence). Germline trimming cut 1 base from V and 3 bases from J; bases unmatched to any gene: 9. CDR3 sequence (DNA): TGCAGTGCTAGAGGTAATACGGGACTAGCGAACTACGAGCAGTACTTC. As protein: CSARGNTGLANYEQYF.

V usage is TRBV6-1 and J usage is TRBJ1-5; D may be TRBD1 (5 bases). Germline loops: CDR1 MNHNS, CDR2 SASEGT. CDR3 size: 14 residues. V dropped 6 bases and J dropped 7 bases, with 16 bases sitting between them. This CDR3 is CASRRGALGQPQHF. CDR3 coding DNA: TGTGCCAGCAGGAGAGGGGCCCTCGGGCAGCCCCAGCATTTT.

The chain couples TRBV27 to TRBJ2-1; 9 positions match TRBD2. Germline V CDR1 and CDR2: MNHEY, SMNVEV (reference sequence). This CDR3 region has 15 residues. V shed 2 bases and J 6 bases; nucleotides not matched to a gene: 5. The CDR3, as DNA: TGTGCCAGCAGTTTAGGCGGGGGGGCCGTCAATGAGCAGTTCTTC. It specifies CASSLGGGAVNEQFF.

The chain links TRBV5-6 to TRBJ2-7; D remains ambiguous. CDR3 size: 14 residues. The V gene lost 3 bases and the J gene lost 0 bases, with 10 bases spanning the gap. Germline V lookup: CDR1 SGHDT, CDR2 YYEEEE. CDR3 sequence reads: CASSSLAVSYEQYF. CDR3 coding DNA: TGTGCCAGCAGCTCCCTCGCGGTCTCCTACGAGCAGTACTTC.

The chain uses TRBV7-8 and TRBJ2-7; 11 bases are shared with TRBD1. Germline values: CDR1 SGHVS, CDR2 FQNEAQ. The V gene end was trimmed by 4 bases and the J gene end by 2 bases; junction bases not matched to a gene: 4. This CDR3 region has 15 residues. In nucleotides, the CDR3 is TGTGCCAGCAGCTGGGGGGACAGGGGGACCTACGAGCAGTACTTC. Translated, it gives CASSWGDRGTYEQYF.